This T cell receptor beta chain is drawn from a study of blood T cell repertoires in COVID-19. Sequencing was performed with immunoSEQ multiplex PCR; in TCRdb, only in-frame clones are kept and a portion is missing. The data show around 320,000 clones, 85% to 95% seen once. The CDR3 length is 14 residues. Germline V gives CDR1 MNHEY, CDR2 SVGAGI. Deletions cut 7 bases from V and 6 bases from J, with 16 bases between. Researchers sorted participants into cohorts using their self-reported clinical history. Source material: PBMCs or T cells enriched from blood (not recorded which). The chain has TRBV6-5 and TRBJ1-5; possible D gene TRBD1, 6 bases. This sequence was found in a woman in her twenties or thirties who had been exposed to COVID-19. The CDR3 region has the DNA TGTGCCAGCACGGAACAGGGACGGGGTCAGCCCCAGCATTTT. Its translation: CASTEQGRGQPQHF.